Listed below are T cell receptor beta chains from one sample, sequenced in a study of blood T cell repertoires in COVID-19. TCRdb's copy holds only in-frame clones and misses some; the assay was immunoSEQ multiplex PCR. The profile shows hundreds of thousands of clones, over 75% of them singletons. What was sequenced was PBMCs or T cells enriched from blood (not recorded which). These receptors were taken from a woman aged 25 to 39 who had recovered from COVID-19. CDR3s leave out the opening cysteine and the closing phenylalanine or tryptophan. D genes are given only for firm matches. Clone size is not always given. Where it is, it says once, few, many or a class for expanded clones.

j_call | clone_size | v_call | d_call | cdr3_aa
TRBJ2-2 | NA | TRBV6-2/TRBV6-3 | NA | ASSSNTGELF
TRBJ1-5 | NA | TRBV7-2 | NA | ASSPEISGSLPQH
TRBJ1-3 | NA | TRBV5-1 | TRBD1 | ASSLGTGGKDTIY
TRBJ1-5 | NA | TRBV9 | NA | ASSGGEGRNQPQH
TRBJ1-6 | NA | TRBV27 | TRBD1 | ASSRTGDSPLH
TRBJ1-6 | NA | TRBV27 | NA | ASSLSAGESSYNSPLH
TRBJ2-7 | NA | TRBV24-1 | NA | ATSDVSSGMSSYEQY
TRBJ2-3 | NA | TRBV4-1 | TRBD2 | ASSPGLAGGRDTQY
TRBJ2-1 | NA | TRBV28 | NA | ASSLRWGGLNEQF
TRBJ2-5 | NA | TRBV11-3 | TRBD1 | ASSPGQGLEGQY
TRBJ2-3 | NA | TRBV5-5 | NA | ASSLSRGITDTQY
TRBJ2-5 | NA | TRBV5-1 | TRBD1 | ASSQSQGRETQY
TRBJ2-2 | NA | TRBV9 | NA | ASSLGGEVAGELF
TRBJ2-5 | NA | TRBV5-1 | TRBD2 | ASSFGLAGEGETQY
TRBJ1-1 | NA | TRBV5-4 | NA | ASSSYGREAF
TRBJ2-5 | once | TRBV5-5 | TRBD1 | ASSLASTGETQY
TRBJ1-5 | NA | TRBV6-5 | NA | ASRRPGQIEPQH
TRBJ2-1 | NA | TRBV4-3 | TRBD2 | ASSQGGGPYNEQF
TRBJ1-2 | NA | TRBV28 | NA | ASSSGTYYGYT
TRBJ2-5 | few | TRBV13 | NA | ASSLDRGAATETQY
TRBJ2-5 | NA | TRBV19 | NA | ATGTVLQETQY
TRBJ1-2 | NA | TRBV20-1 | NA | SASKPGSVYGYT
TRBJ1-1 | NA | TRBV27 | TRBD1 | ASSPDHRGGTEAF
TRBJ1-2 | once | TRBV19 | NA | ASSILANNYGYT
TRBJ2-7 | NA | TRBV5-1 | TRBD2 | ASSLAPGTTAGEQY
TRBJ1-1 | NA | TRBV3-1/TRBV3-2 | NA | ASSQGRLKNTEAF
TRBJ2-7 | NA | TRBV6-6 | NA | ASRSGTLLYEQY
TRBJ2-7 | NA | TRBV28 | TRBD1 | ASSFRDSGSYEQY
TRBJ1-2 | NA | TRBV7-8 | NA | ASSLARGGGGYT
TRBJ1-5 | NA | TRBV7-9 | TRBD1 | ASSFMSSGGMYQPQH
TRBJ2-7 | NA | TRBV5-6 | TRBD2 | ASSLAGTKIYEQY
TRBJ2-7 | NA | TRBV4-1 | TRBD1 | ASSQYRGSYEQY
TRBJ1-1 | NA | TRBV18 | NA | ASSPLPRAQGLEAF
TRBJ2-4 | NA | TRBV18 | NA | ASSPPSRQDKNIQY
TRBJ2-1 | NA | TRBV4-1 | NA | ASSQAQKAYNEQF
TRBJ2-1 | NA | TRBV9 | TRBD2 | ASSGLSPREGLWGYNEQF
TRBJ2-1 | NA | TRBV7-3 | TRBD2 | ASSSTSGGDEQF
TRBJ2-7 | NA | TRBV1 | NA | TSSQGVGSGAAYEQY
TRBJ2-7 | once | TRBV19 | TRBD1 | ASHSGTGTYEQY
TRBJ2-2 | NA | TRBV5-1 | TRBD1 | ASSLRQGGNTGELF
TRBJ1-1 | NA | TRBV5-1 | TRBD1 | ASRPPYRGLNTEAF
TRBJ2-1 | NA | TRBV7-9 | TRBD2 | ASSSRLAGTFNEQF
TRBJ2-7 | once | TRBV7-9 | TRBD1 | ASSLSPGQGWTYEQY
TRBJ2-2 | NA | TRBV19 | NA | ASSMGQNTGELF
TRBJ2-3 | NA | TRBV7-9 | NA | ASSLSGATDTQY
TRBJ1-2 | few | TRBV4-3 | NA | ASSQGPREGYGYT
TRBJ1-1 | NA | TRBV28 | NA | ASARHTEAF
TRBJ2-4 | NA | TRBV7-2 | TRBD1 | ASSRDRGVGDIQY